The clone carrying this TCR beta chain was seen a handful of times. Its antigen is undetermined. Losses at the gene ends were 8 bases for V and 6 bases for J; bases not matched to a gene: 7. The CDR3 consists of 15 residues. Germline V gene sequence: CDR1 KGHSH, CDR2 LQKENI. TCRdb reprocessed the RT-PCR reads with MiXCR, giving one entry per CDR3 protein. The sample yields a few hundred thousand distinct CDR3 sequences, less than 25% seen once. These data come from a study of response to subunit inactivated influenza vaccine. Study conclusions and caveats: The authors suggested that every seasonal influenza vaccination recruits few new T cells.

The starting material was PBMCs from blood, obtained about 20 months after vaccination. The TCR sequence derives from a man aged 50 to 69 who received an inactivated influenza vaccine. The rearrangement joins TRBV18 to TRBJ2-2; 12 bases map to TRBD2. The CDR3 sequence is CASMTSGSSAGELFF. The CDR3 coding sequence is TGTGCCAGCATGACTAGCGGGAGTTCGGCCGGGGAGCTGTTTTTT. The whole variable domain, filled in from reference TRBV18 and TRBJ2-2, reads NAGVMQNPRHLVRRRGQEARLRCSPMKGHSHVYWYRQLPEEGLKFMVYLQKENIIDESGMPKERFSAEFPKEGPSILRIQQVVRGDSAAYFCASMTSGSSAGELFFGEGSRLTVL.